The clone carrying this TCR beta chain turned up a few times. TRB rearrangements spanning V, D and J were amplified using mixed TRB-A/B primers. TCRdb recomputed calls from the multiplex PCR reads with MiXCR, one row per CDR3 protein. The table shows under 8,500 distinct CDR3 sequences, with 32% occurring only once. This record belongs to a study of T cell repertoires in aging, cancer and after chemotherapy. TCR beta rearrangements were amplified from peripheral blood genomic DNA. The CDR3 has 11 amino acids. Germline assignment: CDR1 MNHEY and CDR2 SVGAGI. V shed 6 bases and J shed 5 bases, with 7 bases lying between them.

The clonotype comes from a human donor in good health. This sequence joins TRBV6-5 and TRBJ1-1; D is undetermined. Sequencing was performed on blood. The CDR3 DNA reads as TGTGCCAGCAGATCGATAACTGAAGCTTTCTTT. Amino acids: CASRSITEAFF.